The clone carrying this T cell receptor beta chain occurred a few times. Its antigen is as yet unknown. An end of the junction does not agree with germline; a read error may underlie this. This sample is part of a study of blood T cells in healthy people across ages. The study, taken as a whole, reports: The recorded TCR beta diversity per million T cells decreased in a roughly linear manner with age.

Primed by a sample-barcoded 5' primer and a J-beta primer mix, a second PCR proceeded for about 7 to 11 cycles. TCRdb ran MiXCR on the 5' RACE reads and lists one entry per CDR3 protein. Of roughly 900,000 distinct CDR3 sequences listed, 29% are singletons. The CDR3 is 15 amino acids. Sequenced sample: blood. This clonotype originated in a woman aged 80 or over in good health. V gene TRBV12-3 or TRBV12-4 combines with J gene TRBJ1-4; 7 positions agree with TRBD1. CDR3 sequence reads: CASSYSDRYNEKRFF. The CDR3 nucleotides are TGTGCCAGCAGTTATTCGGACAGGTATAATGAAAAACGGTTTTTT.